A selection of T cell receptor beta chains follows, all from one sample in a study of cytomegalovirus exposure and HLA in healthy donors. TCRdb keeps only in-frame clones here, not all; method: immunoSEQ multiplex PCR. In the table there are approximately 140,000 clones, 75% to 80% of which are singletons. The sequenced sample consisted of PBMCs. These receptors all stem from a woman aged 40 to 50 in good health and CMV-seropositive. Each CDR3 is given with its conserved first and last residue. Each record gives: V gene, clone size, J gene, D gene, CDR3 protein, CDR3 DNA. The D gene is left open where the match is weak. Not all rows give a size; the values are once, few, many and, for expanded clones, a class.

TRBV5-4,NA,TRBJ2-5,TRBD1,CASSFDRVQETQYF,TGTGCCAGCAGCTTCGACAGGGTCCAAGAGACCCAGTACTTC
TRBV4-2,NA,TRBJ2-2,TRBD1,CASSQPDRGRTGELFF,TGTGCCAGCAGCCAGCCAGACAGGGGGCGAACCGGGGAGCTGTTTTTT
TRBV7-8,NA,TRBJ2-5,NA,CASSPDRSQETQYF,TGTGCCAGCAGCCCAGACAGATCTCAAGAGACCCAGTACTTC
TRBV2,NA,TRBJ1-5,NA,CASSGGKQPQHF,TGTGCCAGCAGCGGGGGGAAGCAGCCCCAGCATTTT
TRBV6-5,NA,TRBJ2-7,NA,CASTGSYEQYF,TGTGCCAGCACGGGGTCCTACGAGCAGTACTTC
TRBV28,NA,TRBJ1-1,TRBD1,CASSTQGAGTEAFF,TGTGCCAGCAGCACACAGGGGGCCGGCACTGAAGCTTTCTTT
TRBV2,NA,TRBJ2-1,TRBD2,CASRGTSGAQSSYNEQFF,TGTGCCAGCAGGGGGACTAGCGGGGCCCAAAGCTCCTACAATGAGCAGTTCTTC
TRBV27,NA,TRBJ1-1,NA,CASSLYKSKLFF,TGTGCCAGCAGTTTATATAAGAGTAAGCTTTTCTTT
TRBV29-1,NA,TRBJ2-7,NA,CSVGDSSYEQYF,TGCAGCGTTGGGGACTCTTCCTACGAGCAGTACTTC
TRBV6-5,NA,TRBJ1-6,NA,CASRDRLDSPLHF,TGTGCCAGCAGAGACAGGTTGGATTCACCCCTCCACTTT
TRBV10-3,NA,TRBJ1-6,NA,CAIRQGNSPLHF,TGTGCCATCAGGCAGGGCAATTCACCCCTCCACTTT
TRBV7-9,NA,TRBJ2-3,TRBD2,CASSSSGYTDTQYF,TGTGCCAGCAGCTCTAGCGGATACACAGATACGCAGTATTTT
TRBV30,NA,TRBJ2-5,NA,CAWSERTEETQYF,TGTGCCTGGAGCGAGCGGACCGAAGAGACCCAGTACTTC
TRBV7-9,NA,TRBJ2-7,NA,CASSSIYEQYF,TGTGCCAGCAGCTCTATTTACGAGCAGTACTTC
TRBV11-2,NA,TRBJ2-5,TRBD2,CASSPGLAGRRETQYF,TGTGCCAGCAGCCCCGGACTAGCGGGCAGGCGGGAGACCCAGTACTTC
TRBV7-2,NA,TRBJ2-5,TRBD2,CASTHKREEETQYF,TGTGCCAGCACCCACAAGCGGGAGGAAGAGACCCAGTACTTC
TRBV6-5,few,TRBJ1-2,NA,CASSYSITAQGYGYTF,TGTGCCAGCAGTTACTCGATTACGGCCCAGGGCTATGGCTACACCTTC
TRBV7-2,NA,TRBJ1-4,NA,CASSLVAAREKLFF,TGTGCCAGCAGCTTGGTGGCAGCGCGTGAAAAACTGTTTTTT
TRBV7-9,NA,TRBJ1-4,NA,CAGGGEKLFF,TGTGCCGGGGGAGGTGAAAAACTGTTTTTT
TRBV7-9,once,TRBJ2-7,TRBD1,CASSLVGQGTHEQYF,TGTGCCAGCAGCTTAGTCGGACAGGGGACCCACGAGCAGTACTTC
TRBV7-9,NA,TRBJ1-1,NA,CASSLSGENTEAFF,TGTGCCAGCAGCTTAAGCGGGGAGAACACTGAAGCTTTCTTT
TRBV7-3,NA,TRBJ2-1,NA,CASSFRGNNEQFF,TGTGCCAGCAGCTTCCGGGGGAACAATGAGCAGTTCTTC
TRBV7-3,NA,TRBJ2-2,NA,CASSADTSTGELFF,TGTGCCAGCAGCGCGGACACCTCCACCGGGGAGCTGTTTTTT
TRBV27,NA,TRBJ1-6,TRBD1,CASRKPDRAGWSPLHF,TGTGCCAGCAGGAAACCGGACAGGGCAGGATGGTCACCCCTCCACTTT
TRBV28,NA,TRBJ2-7,NA,CASSLGGQAYEQYF,TGTGCCAGCAGCCTTGGGGGCCAGGCCTACGAGCAGTACTTC
TRBV5-4,NA,TRBJ1-4,NA,CASSEGGSDEKLFF,TGTGCCAGCAGCGAAGGGGGTTCGGATGAAAAACTGTTTTTT